One sample yielded the 15 T cell receptor beta chains listed below, sequenced in a study of T cell responses to AZD1222 COVID-19 vaccine. This table comes from immunoSEQ multiplex PCR, and its TCRdb copy is limited to in-frame clones, with some not included. The table lists about 100,000 clones, approximately 86% of them singletons, with about 1.5% in the top ten. The input for sequencing was peripheral blood, taken on day 0 of AZD1222 vaccination. The receptor source for this set is an adult in good health.

The J gene is TRBJ2-7, the V gene TRBV19; the match to TRBD2 covers 13 bases. Trimming cost V 6 bases and J 2 bases; bases outside gene matches: 7. The germline V gene encodes CDR1 LNHDA and CDR2 SQIVND (reference sequence). The CDR3 is made up of 16 amino acids. CDR3 amino acids: CASRLAGGPNPYEQYF. The CDR3 DNA reads as TGTGCCAGTAGACTAGCGGGAGGGCCTAACCCCTACGAGCAGTACTTC.

In regard to this clone: Other nucleotide sequences from this sample produce the same CDR3. The chain has TRBV28 and TRBJ1-1, with D maybe TRBD1 (5 bases). V was pared by 2 bases and J by 1 base, with 8 bases between. This CDR3 is 14 amino acids long. Germline V gives CDR1 MDHEN, CDR2 SYDVKM. The CDR3 here is CASSLGQGNTEAFF. Written as DNA, the CDR3 is TGTGCCAGCAGTTTAGGCCAGGGGAACACTGAAGCTTTCTTT.

This clone was recorded only once. V gene TRBV25-1 combines with J gene TRBJ1-1; 7 bases are shared with TRBD1. V was pared by 6 bases and J by 2 bases, with 9 bases of the junction left unmatched. The germline V gene encodes CDR1 MGHDK and CDR2 SYGVNS. The CDR3 is 15 amino acids. CDR3 in DNA: TGTGCCAGCAGCAACTCGCGACAGGGCAACACTGAAGCTTTCTTT. It translates to CASSNSRQGNTEAFF. The variable domain in full, with the rest retrieved from reference TRBV25-1 and TRBJ1-1, is EADIYQTPRYLVIGTGKKITLECSQTMGHDKMYWYQQDPGMELHLIHYSYGVNSTEKGDLSSESTVSRIRTEHFPLTLESARPSHTSQYLCASSNSRQGNTEAFFGQGTRLTVV.

The chain links TRBV11-2 to TRBJ2-7; D gene uncertain. Looked up from germline, CDR1 is SGHAT and CDR2 is FQNNGV. CDR3 length equals 12 residues. Trimming removed 6 bases from V and 4 bases from J, with 10 bases in between. This chain's CDR3 is CASRGLGYEQYF. In DNA, the CDR3 is TGTGCCAGCAGGGGCCTAGGGTACGAGCAGTACTTC.

The chain combines TRBV25-1 with TRBJ1-1, with D tentatively TRBD1 (6 bases). The CDR3 is 13 residues long. Trimming removed 10 bases at V and 0 bases at J, with 12 bases between. The germline V gene encodes CDR1 MGHDK and CDR2 SYGVNS. The CDR3 DNA is TGTGCCACCGGGGGGCCCCTGAACACTGAAGCTTTCTTT. Translating gives CATGGPLNTEAFF.

This chain connects TRBV11-3 to TRBJ2-2; 12 nucleotides line up with TRBD2. The germline gives CDR1 SGHNT, CDR2 YENEEA. This CDR3 is built from 18 residues. V lost 5 bases, J lost 5 bases, and 12 bases stayed unmatched. The DNA for the CDR3 is TGTGCCAGCAGCCCTGGGACTAGCGGGCCCGGGGGGACCGGGGAGCTGTTTTTT. Its translation is CASSPGTSGPGGTGELFF.

This rearrangement joins TRBV5-6 to TRBJ2-5; D unresolved. CDR3 length: 15 amino acids. Germline V lookup: CDR1 SGHDT, CDR2 YYEEEE. The V and J ends lost 2 bases and 1 base respectively, with 12 bases between them. The CDR3 protein is CASSFDQTFQETQYF. The CDR3 DNA reads as TGTGCCAGCAGCTTCGACCAGACTTTCCAAGAGACCCAGTACTTC.

The CDR3 protein is CASSWGADTQYF. CDR3 DNA: TGTGCCAGTAGTTGGGGGGCAGATACGCAGTATTTT. The rearrangement uses TRBV19 and TRBJ2-3; D possibly corresponds to TRBD2 (6 bases). From germline, CDR1 is LNHDA and CDR2 SQIVND (reference sequence). V lost 5 bases, J lost 4 bases, and 7 bases lay in between. The CDR3 contains 12 residues.

The CDR3 DNA follows: TGCGCCAGCAGCTGGGGACAGGGGGTCAATCAGCCCCAGCATTTT. Translation: CASSWGQGVNQPQHF. The rearrangement links TRBV5-1 to TRBJ1-5; 11 positions match TRBD1. The CDR3 has 15 amino acids. V was pared by 3 bases and J by 3 bases, with 2 bases of the junction left unmatched. The germline gives CDR1 SGHRS, CDR2 YFSETQ.

This chain's CDR3 is CASSLGWQENYEQYF. DNA for the CDR3: TGTGCCAGCAGCTTGGGATGGCAGGAAAACTACGAGCAGTACTTC. This chain uses TRBV5-4 with TRBJ2-7, with no clear D. V was trimmed by 0 bases and J by 3 bases, leaving 13 bases between them. Germline values: CDR1 SGHNT, CDR2 YYREEE (reference sequence). This CDR3 is built from 15 residues.

The CDR3 DNA follows: TGTGCCAGCAGTGAAGCGAGGGGGCTAACTTACAATGAGCAGTTCTTC. Protein sequence: CASSEARGLTYNEQFF. J is TRBJ2-1 and V is TRBV2; 7 nucleotides agree with TRBD1. There are 16 residues in the CDR3. Germline V gives CDR1 SNHLY, CDR2 FYNNEI. J lost 4 bases, V lost 0 bases, and 6 bases had no gene match. Full variable domain (outside the CDR3, taken from reference TRBV2 and TRBJ2-1): EPEVTQTPSHQVTQMGQEVILRCVPISNHLYFYWYRQILGQKVEFLVSFYNNEISEKSEIFDDQFSVERPDGSNFTLKIRSTKLEDSAMYFCASSEARGLTYNEQFFGPGTRLTVL.

This rearrangement joins TRBV29-1 to TRBJ1-1, with D possibly TRBD1 on 5 matching bases. Germline CDR1 and CDR2: SQVTM and ANQGSEA. V was shortened by 3 bases and J by 6 bases, with 14 bases between the two germline ends. The CDR3 has 13 residues. The CDR3 sequence: CSVDRDWGPEAFF. CDR3 sequence (DNA): TGCAGCGTTGACCGGGATTGGGGACCTGAAGCTTTCTTT.

The genes are TRBV28 and TRBJ1-2, with D perhaps matching TRBD1 (5 bases). Germline-derived CDR1 and CDR2 are MDHEN and SYDVKM. Trimming took off 6 bases at V and 6 bases at J, with 14 bases between the two ends. This CDR3 is built from 13 residues. The CDR3 coding sequence is TGTGCCAGCAGCCGAGGACGGGGGGATGGCTACACCTTC. This gives the protein CASSRGRGDGYTF.

J is TRBJ2-5 and V is TRBV3-1 (or the pseudogene TRBV3-2); the D gene is possibly TRBD1 (5 bases). The germline V and J ends were trimmed by 0 bases and 2 bases, with 16 bases remaining between them. This CDR3 has 17 amino acids. Germline-derived CDR1 and CDR2 are LGHDT and YNNKEL (reference sequence). The CDR3 nucleotides read TGTGCCAGCAGCCAAGATCCCCTGTGGCAGGGTCAAGAGACCCAGTACTTC. Amino acids: CASSQDPLWQGQETQYF.

CDR3 region: CASSLDSRGNQPQHF. The CDR3 nucleotides are TGTGCCAGCAGCTTAGATTCCAGGGGAAATCAGCCCCAGCATTTT. The gene calls are TRBV7-2 and TRBJ1-5; weak D call: TRBD1 (6 bases). V was trimmed by 1 base and J by 4 bases, leaving 11 bases between them. The length of the CDR3 is 15 residues. The germline V gene encodes CDR1 SGHTA and CDR2 FQGNSA. Using reference TRBV7-2 and TRBJ1-5 for the parts outside the CDR3, the full variable domain is GAGVSQSPSNKVTEKGKDVELRCDPISGHTALYWYRQSLGQGLEFLIYFQGNSAPDKSGLPSDRFSAERTGGSVSTLTIQRTQQEDSAVYLCASSLDSRGNQPQHFGDGTRLSIL.